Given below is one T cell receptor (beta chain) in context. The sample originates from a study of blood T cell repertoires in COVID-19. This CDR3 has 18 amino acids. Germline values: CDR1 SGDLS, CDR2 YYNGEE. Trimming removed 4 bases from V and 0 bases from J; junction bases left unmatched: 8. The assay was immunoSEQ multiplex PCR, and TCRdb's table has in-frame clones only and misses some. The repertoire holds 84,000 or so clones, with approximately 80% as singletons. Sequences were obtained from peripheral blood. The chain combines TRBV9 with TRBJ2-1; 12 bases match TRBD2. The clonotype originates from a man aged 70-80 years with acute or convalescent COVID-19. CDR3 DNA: TGTGCCAGCAGCCGGCGACTAGCGGGGGATCACTCCTACAATGAGCAGTTCTTC. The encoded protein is CASSRRLAGDHSYNEQFF.